Shown below are 18 T cell receptor beta chains from a single sample sequenced in a study of CD8+ T cells in alopecia areata (dated by TCRdb to 2016 to 2019). Receptor libraries were prepared by the immunoSEQ multiplex PCR assay. To provide template for TCR sequencing, every sample had RNA extracted and reverse transcribed into cDNA. Not all clones reach the TCRdb copy of this immuneACCESS table, which keeps in-frame sequences only. Checked studies attribute under half of the gap to unresolved V genes and leave the rest unexplained. In all, the sample holds some 180,000 clones, and roughly 53% of those were seen once. The ten largest clones add up to 10% to 12% of the sample. The sample's time point label, decoded: around 22 weeks on oral tofacitinib. The sample's treatment or condition label, decoded: oral pan-JAK inhibitor, 5-10 mg twice daily. This specimen consisted of CD8+ T cells sorted from blood, obtained at week 24, from a patient treated with tofacitinib. Receptors originate from a human donor with alopecia areata.

A note on this clone: Other nucleotide sequences in the sample specify the same CDR3. The gene calls are TRBV30 and TRBJ2-7, with D perhaps matching TRBD1 (5 bases). This CDR3 has 11 residues. The ends were cut back, 3 bases at V and 2 bases at J, with 5 bases in the middle. The germline V gene encodes CDR1 GTSNPN and CDR2 SVGIG (reference sequence). The CDR3 region is CAWRTAYEQYF. The DNA of the CDR3 is TGTGCCTGGAGGACAGCCTACGAGCAGTACTTC.

There are a few counts of this clone. This chain joins TRBV2 and TRBJ1-4, with D perhaps matching TRBD1 (6 bases). CDR1 SNHLY and CDR2 FYNNEI come from the germline V gene. Trimming cost V 4 bases and J 7 bases, with 19 bases left between them. CDR3 length equals 16 residues. DNA of the CDR3: TGTGCCAGCAGTGTTAAGAGACAGGTTCGCGCTGAAAAACTGTTTTTT. It translates to CASSVKRQVRAEKLFF.

The CDR3 here is CASSLLTDEAFF. The CDR3 DNA reads TGCGCCAGCAGCCTACTGACGGATGAAGCTTTCTTT. The chain employs TRBV4-3 and TRBJ1-1; no definite D call. The CDR3 extends over 12 amino acids. The germline CDR1 and CDR2 sequences are LGHNA and YSLEER. With 4 bases removed from V and 7 bases from J, the gap between germline ends came to 10 bases.

Worth noting for this clone: The germline gene is not matched at one end of the junction; a read error may be the cause. The V gene is TRBV11-2, the J gene TRBJ2-7; 8 positions agree with TRBD1. Germline-derived CDR1 and CDR2 are SGHAT and FQNNGV. The CDR3 totals 14 residues. The CDR3 bases are TGTGTCAGCAGCTCCCCCGGACAGGGTTACGAGCAGTACTTC. Translation gives CVSSSPGQGYEQYF.

The CDR3 protein is CASSRGTVQETQYF. The CDR3 DNA reads as TGCGCCAGCAGCCGCGGGACTGTCCAAGAGACCCAGTACTTC. The rearrangement uses TRBV4-3 and TRBJ2-5, with a tentative D call TRBD2 (6 bases). V was shortened by 4 bases and J by 1 base, with 10 bases between the two germline ends. The CDR3 covers 14 residues. The germline gives CDR1 LGHNA, CDR2 YSLEER.

This clone was found a few times. The genes are TRBV29-1 and TRBJ2-7; TRBD2 matches at 8 bases. Trimming took 4 bases from V and 1 from J; bases not matched to a gene: 6. CDR3 size: 14 residues. Per the germline V gene, CDR1 is SQVTM and CDR2 is ANQGSEA. The CDR3 sequence: CSVAGGTESYEQYF. The CDR3 nucleotides read TGCAGCGTTGCGGGAGGGACGGAGTCCTACGAGCAGTACTTC.

This chain connects TRBV7-3 to TRBJ1-1; D not certain. V gave up 5 bases and J gave up 1 base, with 11 bases separating them. This CDR3 comprises 14 residues. Germline V CDR1 and CDR2: SGHTA, FQGTGA. CDR3 residues: CASSAGSRNTEAFF. The CDR3 nucleotides are TGTGCCAGCAGCGCAGGTAGTCGGAACACTGAAGCTTTCTTT.

The gene calls are TRBV5-6 and TRBJ1-2; D is uncertain. The germline V gene encodes CDR1 SGHDT and CDR2 YYEEEE. Trimming shortened V by 6 bases and J by 4 bases, and 19 bases separated the two germline ends. This CDR3 is built from 15 residues. The CDR3 here is CASTSDWGSGYGYTF. DNA for the CDR3: TGTGCCAGCACCTCAGACTGGGGTTCTGGCTATGGCTACACCTTC.

This chain links TRBV30 with TRBJ2-7, with D perhaps being TRBD1 or TRBD2 (5 bases each). CDR3 length equals 12 residues. Germline V gives CDR1 GTSNPN, CDR2 SVGIG (reference sequence). The V and J ends lost 5 bases and 7 bases respectively, with 15 bases between them. This CDR3 reads CAWGPGQAEQYF. As DNA, the CDR3 is TGTGCCTGGGGTCCGGGGCAAGCTGAGCAGTACTTC.

The chain couples TRBV7-2 to TRBJ2-3; no reliable D call. Per germline, CDR1 SGHTA and CDR2 FQGNSA. The CDR3 sequence is 14 residues long. Trimming took 5 bases from V and 0 from J, leaving 9 bases between them. CDR3 nucleotides: TGTGCCAGCAGCCGAACCCCCAGCACAGATACGCAGTATTTT. Translating it yields CASSRTPSTDTQYF.

This clone was observed a few times. CDR3 in DNA: TGTGCCAGCCATTTGAACACCGGGGAGCTGTTTTTT. Encoded protein: CASHLNTGELFF. The chain recombines TRBV19 with TRBJ2-2; D is unclear. The CDR3 contains 12 residues. Trimming cost V 9 bases and J 1 base, with 6 bases left between them. Germline-derived CDR1 and CDR2 are LNHDA and SQIVND (reference sequence).

This clone showed up just a few times. The chain carries TRBV7-2 and TRBJ2-7; D assignment may be TRBD1 or TRBD2 (5 bases each). The V gene lost 6 bases and the J gene lost 3 bases, with 12 bases spanning the gap. Germline CDR1 and CDR2: SGHTA and FQGNSA. The CDR3 totals 13 residues. CDR3 protein: CASRERGSYEQYF. The CDR3 nucleotides read TGTGCCAGCAGAGAACGGGGCAGCTACGAGCAGTACTTC.

This clone occurred a few times. The rearrangement uses TRBV5-5 and TRBJ2-1, with 10 bases aligning to TRBD2. After removal of 3 bases from V and 8 bases from J, the junction contained 8 bases not matched to a gene. In germline, CDR1 is SGHKS, CDR2 YYEKEE (reference sequence). The CDR3 contains 15 residues. The CDR3 spells CASSSVAGGLDEQFF. DNA of the CDR3: TGTGCCAGCAGCTCCGTAGCGGGGGGCCTCGATGAGCAGTTCTTC.

The CDR3, as DNA: TGTGCCAGCAGAGAGGGACTAGCGGTGTTCACTAGCACAGATACGCAGTATTTT. This encodes CASREGLAVFTSTDTQYF. The rearrangement links TRBV2 to TRBJ2-3, with 11 bases that match TRBD2. The V and J ends lost 6 bases and 0 bases, in that order; junction bases with no gene match: 11. The CDR3 contains 18 residues. The germline CDR1 and CDR2 sequences are SNHLY and FYNNEI.

This clone turned up a few times. The V call is TRBV29-1, the J call TRBJ2-1, with TRBD2 matching over 7 bases. V was clipped by 0 bases and J by 2 bases; unmatched bases: 4. CDR3 length: 15 residues. Germline values: CDR1 SQVTM, CDR2 ANQGSEA. CDR3 nucleotide sequence: TGCAGCGTTGAAGATTGGGAGGGACCCTACAATGAGCAGTTCTTC. Translated: CSVEDWEGPYNEQFF.

This chain uses TRBV13 with TRBJ2-5; D gene unclear. This CDR3 spans 13 amino acids. Germline CDR1 and CDR2: PRHDT and FYEKMQ (reference sequence). The ends were cut back, 6 bases at V and 5 bases at J, with 13 bases in the middle. The CDR3 protein is CASSFGTWETQYF. The CDR3 coding sequence is TGTGCCAGCAGTTTTGGAACTTGGGAGACCCAGTACTTC. Looking up the rest from reference TRBV13 and TRBJ2-5 gives the full variable domain: AAGVIQSPRHLIKEKRETATLKCYPIPRHDTVYWYQQGPGQDPQFLISFYEKMQSDKGSIPDRFSAQQFSDYHSELNMSSLELGDSALYFCASSFGTWETQYFGPGTRLLVL.

V usage is TRBV6-6 and J usage is TRBJ2-3; TRBD1 is a possible D gene (5 bases). Germline V gene data show CDR1 as MNHNY and CDR2 as SVGAGI (reference sequence). The CDR3 sequence is 14 residues long. The ends were cut back, 2 bases at V and 5 bases at J, with 11 bases in the middle. The CDR3: CASSYTFQGDTQYF. In nucleotides, the CDR3 is TGTGCCAGCAGTTACACCTTCCAGGGAGATACGCAGTATTTT.

The chain carries TRBV11-2 and TRBJ1-6; D ambiguous. Trimming shortened V by 1 base and J by 11 bases, and 9 bases separated the two germline ends. Germline CDR1 and CDR2: SGHAT and FQNNGV. This CDR3 has 13 amino acids. The CDR3: CASSLGPGAPLHF. The CDR3 nucleotides read TGTGCCAGCAGCTTAGGCCCGGGTGCACCCCTCCACTTT.